The entry that follows covers one T cell receptor beta chain sequence. Its antigen remains unknown. The data belong to a study of cytomegalovirus exposure and HLA in healthy donors. Overall study results and limits: The productive fraction for most TCR beta V segments was about 87% or about 30% in an earlier analysis.

CDR3 length: 15 amino acids. The junction had 3 bases not matched to a gene; V was cut back by 6 bases and J by 1 base. The germline V gene encodes CDR1 MNHEY and CDR2 SVGAGI. The study ran its PCR with 60 Vbeta and 13 Jbeta primers. The protocol was immunoSEQ multiplex PCR, while the TCRdb copy is restricted to in-frame clones and leaves out a portion. Its table records approximately 47,000 clones. Input material: PBMCs. This receptor was taken from a male donor in good health and CMV-seronegative. This rearrangement joins TRBV6-5 to TRBJ1-5, with 10 bases matching TRBD1. Here the CDR3 DNA reads TGTGCCAGCAGAAAGGACAGGGGGAGCAATCAGCCCCAGCATTTT. Its protein is CASRKDRGSNQPQHF.